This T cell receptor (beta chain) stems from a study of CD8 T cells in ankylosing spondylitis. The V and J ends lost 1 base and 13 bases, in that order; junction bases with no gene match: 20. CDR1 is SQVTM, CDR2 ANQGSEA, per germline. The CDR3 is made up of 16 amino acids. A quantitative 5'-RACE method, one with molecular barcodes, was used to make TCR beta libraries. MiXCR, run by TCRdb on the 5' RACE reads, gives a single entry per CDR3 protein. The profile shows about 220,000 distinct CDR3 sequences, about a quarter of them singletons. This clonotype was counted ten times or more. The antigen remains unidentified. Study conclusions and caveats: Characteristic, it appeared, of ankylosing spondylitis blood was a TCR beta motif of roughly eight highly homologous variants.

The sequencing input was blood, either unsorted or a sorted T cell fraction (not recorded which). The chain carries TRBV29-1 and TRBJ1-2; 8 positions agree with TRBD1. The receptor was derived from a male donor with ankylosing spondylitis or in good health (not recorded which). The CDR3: CSVEVDRGRMATASTF. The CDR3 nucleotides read TGCAGCGTTGAAGTTGACAGGGGAAGAATGGCTACAGCCTCCACCTTC.